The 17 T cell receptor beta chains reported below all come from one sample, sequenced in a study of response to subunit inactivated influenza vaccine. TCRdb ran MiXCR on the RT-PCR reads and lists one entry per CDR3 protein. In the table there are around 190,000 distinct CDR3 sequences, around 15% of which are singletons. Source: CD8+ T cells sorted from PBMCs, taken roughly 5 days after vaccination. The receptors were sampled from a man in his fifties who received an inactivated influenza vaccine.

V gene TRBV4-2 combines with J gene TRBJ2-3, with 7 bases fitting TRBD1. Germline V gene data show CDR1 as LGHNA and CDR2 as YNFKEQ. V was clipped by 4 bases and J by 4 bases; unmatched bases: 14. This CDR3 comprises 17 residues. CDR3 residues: CASSLQGYAERSDTQYF. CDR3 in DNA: TGTGCCAGCAGCCTACAGGGGTACGCCGAGCGATCAGATACGCAGTATTTT.

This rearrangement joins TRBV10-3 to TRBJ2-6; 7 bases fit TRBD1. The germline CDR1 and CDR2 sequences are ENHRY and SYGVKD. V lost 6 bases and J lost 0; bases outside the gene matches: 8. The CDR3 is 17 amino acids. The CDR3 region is CAIRWGTVNSGANVLTF. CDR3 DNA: TGTGCCATCAGGTGGGGGACAGTCAACTCTGGGGCCAACGTCCTGACTTTC.

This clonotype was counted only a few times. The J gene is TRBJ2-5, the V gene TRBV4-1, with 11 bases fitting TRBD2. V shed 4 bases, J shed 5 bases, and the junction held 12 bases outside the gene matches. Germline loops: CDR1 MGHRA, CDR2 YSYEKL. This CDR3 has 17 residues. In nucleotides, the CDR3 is TGCGCCAGCAGCCGAAAAGGGCCTAGCGGGGGGTGGGAGACCCAGTACTTC. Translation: CASSRKGPSGGWETQYF.

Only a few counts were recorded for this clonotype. CDR3 sequence (DNA): TGTGCCAGCAGTTTCCGGTTTGTTATTTCTGGTCGCTCCTACAATGAGCAGTTCTTC. It codes for CASSFRFVISGRSYNEQFF. V is TRBV28 and J is TRBJ2-1; D ambiguous. Germline V gives CDR1 MDHEN, CDR2 SYDVKM. The CDR3 extends over 19 amino acids. V shed 3 bases and J shed 0 bases, with 21 bases lying between them.

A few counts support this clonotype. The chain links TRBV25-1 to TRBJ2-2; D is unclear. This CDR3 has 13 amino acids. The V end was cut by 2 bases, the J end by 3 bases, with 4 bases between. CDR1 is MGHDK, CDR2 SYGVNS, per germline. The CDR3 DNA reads TGTGCCAGCAGTGAACTAGACACCGGGGAGCTGTTTTTT. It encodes CASSELDTGELFF.

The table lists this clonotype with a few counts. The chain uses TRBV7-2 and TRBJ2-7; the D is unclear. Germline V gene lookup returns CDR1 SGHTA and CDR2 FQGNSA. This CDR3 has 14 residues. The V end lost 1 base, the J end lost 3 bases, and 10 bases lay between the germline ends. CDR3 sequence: CASSLELSFYEQYF. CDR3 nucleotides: TGTGCCAGCAGCTTAGAACTCAGCTTCTACGAGCAGTACTTC.

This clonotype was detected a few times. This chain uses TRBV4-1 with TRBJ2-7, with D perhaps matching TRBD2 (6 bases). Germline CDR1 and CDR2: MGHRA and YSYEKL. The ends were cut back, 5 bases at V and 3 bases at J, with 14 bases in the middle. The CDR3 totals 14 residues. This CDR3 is CASSVRSSVYEQYF. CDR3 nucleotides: TGCGCCAGCAGCGTGAGGTCTAGCGTCTACGAGCAGTACTTC.

The CDR3: CATSDWGRDTDTQYF. The DNA of the CDR3 is TGTGCCACCAGTGATTGGGGCAGGGACACAGATACGCAGTATTTT. The rearrangement links TRBV24-1 to TRBJ2-3, with D perhaps TRBD1 (5 bases). Trimming cost V 2 bases and J 2 bases, with 10 bases left between them. Germline CDR1 KGHDR, CDR2 SFDVKD. CDR3 size: 15 residues.

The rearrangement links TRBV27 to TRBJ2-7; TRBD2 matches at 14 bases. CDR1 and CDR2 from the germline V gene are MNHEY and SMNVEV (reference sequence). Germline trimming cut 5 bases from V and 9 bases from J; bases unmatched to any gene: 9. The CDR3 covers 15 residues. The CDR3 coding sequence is TGTGCCAGCAGTGCCGGGACTAGCGGGAGTAATGGGCAGTACTTC. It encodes CASSAGTSGSNGQYF.

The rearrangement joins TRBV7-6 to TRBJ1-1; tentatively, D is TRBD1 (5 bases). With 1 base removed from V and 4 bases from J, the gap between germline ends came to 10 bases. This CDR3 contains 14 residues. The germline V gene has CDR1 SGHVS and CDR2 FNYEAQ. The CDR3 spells CASSLGGPTTEAFF. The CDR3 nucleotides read TGTGCCAGCAGCTTAGGGGGCCCGACCACTGAAGCTTTCTTT.

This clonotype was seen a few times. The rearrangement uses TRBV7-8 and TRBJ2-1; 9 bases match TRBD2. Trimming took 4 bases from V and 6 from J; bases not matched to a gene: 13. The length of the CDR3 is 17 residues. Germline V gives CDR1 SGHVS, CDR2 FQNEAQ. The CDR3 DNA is TGTGCCAGCAGCTACCAAAATCTCGGACTAGCGACCAATGAGCAGTTCTTC. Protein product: CASSYQNLGLATNEQFF. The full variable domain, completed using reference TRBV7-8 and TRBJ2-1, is GAGVSQSPRYKVAKRGQDVALRCDPISGHVSLFWYQQALGQGPEFLTYFQNEAQLDKSGLPSDRFFAERPEGSVSTLKIQRTQQEDSAVYLCASSYQNLGLATNEQFFGPGTRLTVL.

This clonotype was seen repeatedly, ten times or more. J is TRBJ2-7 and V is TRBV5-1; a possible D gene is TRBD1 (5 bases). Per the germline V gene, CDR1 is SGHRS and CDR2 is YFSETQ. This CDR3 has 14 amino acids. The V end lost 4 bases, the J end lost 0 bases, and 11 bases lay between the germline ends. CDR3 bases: TGCGCCAGCAGCGACAGCTCCAACTCCTACGAGCAGTACTTC. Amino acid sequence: CASSDSSNSYEQYF.

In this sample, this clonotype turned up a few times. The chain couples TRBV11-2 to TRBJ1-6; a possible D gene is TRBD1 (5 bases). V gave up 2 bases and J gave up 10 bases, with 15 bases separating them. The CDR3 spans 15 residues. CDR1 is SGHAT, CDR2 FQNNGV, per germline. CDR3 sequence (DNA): TGTGCCAGCAGCTTACACGGGGGAATGGGGTCACCCCTCCACTTT. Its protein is CASSLHGGMGSPLHF.

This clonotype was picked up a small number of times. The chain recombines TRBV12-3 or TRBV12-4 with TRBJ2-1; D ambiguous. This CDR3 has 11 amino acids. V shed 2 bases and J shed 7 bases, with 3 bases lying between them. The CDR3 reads CASSLKNEQFF. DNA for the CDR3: TGTGCCAGCAGTTTAAAAAATGAGCAGTTCTTC.

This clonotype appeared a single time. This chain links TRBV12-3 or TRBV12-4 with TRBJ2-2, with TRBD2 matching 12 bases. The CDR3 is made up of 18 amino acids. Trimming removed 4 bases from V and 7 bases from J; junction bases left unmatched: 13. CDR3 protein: CASSSPKLAGGQGGELFF. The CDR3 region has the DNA TGTGCCAGCAGTTCCCCCAAGCTAGCGGGGGGGCAAGGCGGGGAGCTGTTTTTT.

The CDR3 protein is CASSEVWGGNQPQHF. Here the CDR3 DNA reads TGTGCCAGCAGTGAAGTCTGGGGTGGCAATCAGCCCCAGCATTTT. The rearrangement uses TRBV6-1 and TRBJ1-5, with D unclear. The germline gives CDR1 MNHNS, CDR2 SASEGT. V lost 1 base and J 2 bases, leaving 9 bases between the germline ends. The CDR3 sequence is 15 residues long.

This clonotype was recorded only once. The DNA of the CDR3 is TGTGCCACCACTCCGGACAGGGAGATTTACAATGAGCAGTTCTTC. It yields the protein CATTPDREIYNEQFF. This chain joins TRBV15 and TRBJ2-1; the match to TRBD1 covers 8 bases. Germline trimming cut 7 bases from V and 4 bases from J; bases unmatched to any gene: 9. The germline V gene has CDR1 LNHNV and CDR2 YYDKDF (reference sequence). This CDR3 contains 15 residues. The variable domain in full, completed from reference TRBV15 and TRBJ2-1, reads DAMVIQNPRYQVTQFGKPVTLSCSQTLNHNVMYWYQQKSSQAPKLLFHYYDKDFNNEADTPDNFQSRRPNTSFCFLDIRSPGLGDTAMYLCATTPDREIYNEQFFGPGTRLTVL.